The present TCR beta chain was sequenced within a study of Graves' ophthalmopathy and Graves' hyperthyroidism. There are 15 residues in the CDR3. Per germline, CDR1 DFQATT and CDR2 SNEGSKA (reference sequence). V was shortened by 5 bases and J by 0 bases, with 16 bases between the two germline ends. Amplification of TCR beta CDR3 regions used RNA transcripts. A first-round RT-PCR used HTBI primers, followed by a second-round multiplex PCR. MiXCR, run by TCRdb on the multiplex PCR reads, gives a single entry per CDR3 protein. Of roughly 500,000 distinct CDR3 sequences in the sample, roughly an eighth are singletons; the top ten hold about 10%. This clonotype was seen many times. No antigen is known for it. The study, taken as a whole, reports: Predictions made by the model for ophthalmopathy progression reached roughly 70% sensitivity and about 72% specificity. Also, most clonotypes expanded in the thyroid above 0.001 frequency appeared in blood.

A duration under 3 months, NOSPECS ≥4, CAS ≥3 and moderate-to-severe activity characterized the donors with ophthalmopathy. Exclusion covered patients with other autoimmune diseases or uncontrolled infections (as well as pregnancy or lactation). The chain joins TRBV20-1 to TRBJ1-1; D unclear. The TCR was taken from a woman aged 25-40 years with Graves' ophthalmopathy. Material for sequencing was blood. For the CDR3, the DNA is TGCAGTGCTGCATCCCAAACAGATATGAACACTGAAGCTTTCTTT. Its protein product is CSAASQTDMNTEAFF.